This T cell receptor beta chain derives from a study of molecular identifiers for immune sequencing clone quantification. Libraries of bulk TCR were made by previously described methods (with listed TCR primers). One entry per CDR3 protein, called by TCRdb with MiXCR from the PCR reads. In the table there are some 320,000 distinct CDR3 sequences, 20% to 25% of which are singletons. Sorting defined naive CD8 T cells as CD8+CD4-CCR7+CD45RA+. Study-level results: Identical TCR molecules that share a barcode could lead to an underestimation of highly expanded clone sizes. Clones above 20 RNA copies contained over 98% of effector molecules and under 1% of naive molecules.

CDR1 and CDR2 from the germline V gene are MNHEY and SVGAGI. Trimming cost V 6 bases and J 9 bases, with 21 bases left between them. This CDR3 region has 15 residues. A remark on this clonotype: Its antigen is currently unknown.

V usage is TRBV6-5 and J usage is TRBJ1-5, with D possibly TRBD1 on 6 matching bases. The source material was naive CD8+ T cells from blood, with Jurkat cell RNA spiked in. Subset here: FACS-sorted CD8+CD4-CCR7+CD45RA+ naive T cells. This TCR came from a human donor in good health. Some libraries in this study had Jurkat cell RNA spiked in. The CDR3 here is CASSRYRELAGPQHF. The CDR3 DNA follows: TGTGCCAGCAGCAGATACAGGGAACTGGCAGGGCCCCAGCATTTT.